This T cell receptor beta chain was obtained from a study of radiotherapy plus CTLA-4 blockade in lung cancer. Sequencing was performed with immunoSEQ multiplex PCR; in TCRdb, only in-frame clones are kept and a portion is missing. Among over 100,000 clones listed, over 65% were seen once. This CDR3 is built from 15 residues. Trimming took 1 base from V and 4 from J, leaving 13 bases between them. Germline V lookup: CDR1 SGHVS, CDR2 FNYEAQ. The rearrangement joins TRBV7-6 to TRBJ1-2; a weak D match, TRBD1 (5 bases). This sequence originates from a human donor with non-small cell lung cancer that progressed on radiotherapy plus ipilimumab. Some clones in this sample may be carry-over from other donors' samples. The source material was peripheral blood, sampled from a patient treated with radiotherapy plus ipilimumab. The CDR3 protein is CASSLGPLGGYGYTF. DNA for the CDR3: TGTGCCAGCAGCTTAGGCCCCCTCGGGGGCTATGGCTACACCTTC.